This TCR beta chain was sequenced for a study of T cells expressing NK-cell markers. About the study: TCR beta repertoires came from sorted CD3+CD56+NKG2C+, CD3+CD56+NKG2C- and CD3+CD56-NKG2C+ T cells.

Points on this clonotype: Its antigen is unidentified.

The cDNA for TCR beta came from 5'RACE template switching with UMIs. TCRdb reprocessed the 5' RACE reads and keeps a single row for each CDR3 protein, giving no DNA. The sample holds about 370,000 distinct CDR3 sequences. This CDR3 contains 13 residues. Germline loops: CDR1 LNHDA, CDR2 SQIVND (reference sequence). The study's findings and limits: Of CD8+ T cells, about 1.0-8% belonged to dominant NKG2C+ clonotypes in roughly 6 donors. A handful of donors likewise had their CD3+CD56-NKG2C+ fraction led by these clonotypes.

The clonotype was recovered from a woman aged 45-65 years in good health. Material: blood T cells: a sorted CD56 or NKG2C T cell subset, CD4+ or CD8+ T cells, or bulk PBMC T cells (not recorded which). The chain carries TRBV19 and TRBJ1-2; the D call from TCRdb, TRBD1, cannot be confirmed without DNA. CDR3 amino acids: CATPDRLSYGYTF.